This T cell receptor (beta chain) derives from a study of T cell repertoires in cytomegalovirus infection. Background on the study: HLA-B-restricted CMV epitopes that are well studied, plus recently identified HLA-C-restricted ones, were used by the study. Based on public TCR beta signatures, there were indications of CMV infection and of a matching HLA type. Study-wide points: HLA-C-restricted CMV clonotypes gave the most frequent clonotype in two of eight donors. Based on cumulative public TCR beta family frequency, carriers of CMV plus the relevant HLA were identified.

The length of the CDR3 is 19 residues. J was trimmed by 1 base and V by 5 bases; bases with no gene match: 14. Germline lookup yields CDR1 SNHLY and CDR2 FYNNEI. TCRdb re-derived calls from the reads in MiXCR, one entry per CDR3 protein. The sample contains about 34,000 distinct CDR3 sequences, just over 50% of which appear only once. This clonotype was observed a handful of times. Antigen specificity is unknown. The clonotype was recovered from a human donor in good health (CMV status not recorded). Some clones in this sample may be carry-over from other donors' samples. The sample consisted of CD8+ T cells from cultured PBMCs, taken from culture after CMV antigen stimulation. This chain uses TRBV2 with TRBJ2-2; TRBD2 aligns across 9 bases. The CDR3: CASSSGAPWRGGNTGELFF. CDR3 nucleotide sequence: TGTGCCAGCAGTTCAGGCGCTCCCTGGCGGGGGGGGAACACCGGGGAGCTGTTTTTT.